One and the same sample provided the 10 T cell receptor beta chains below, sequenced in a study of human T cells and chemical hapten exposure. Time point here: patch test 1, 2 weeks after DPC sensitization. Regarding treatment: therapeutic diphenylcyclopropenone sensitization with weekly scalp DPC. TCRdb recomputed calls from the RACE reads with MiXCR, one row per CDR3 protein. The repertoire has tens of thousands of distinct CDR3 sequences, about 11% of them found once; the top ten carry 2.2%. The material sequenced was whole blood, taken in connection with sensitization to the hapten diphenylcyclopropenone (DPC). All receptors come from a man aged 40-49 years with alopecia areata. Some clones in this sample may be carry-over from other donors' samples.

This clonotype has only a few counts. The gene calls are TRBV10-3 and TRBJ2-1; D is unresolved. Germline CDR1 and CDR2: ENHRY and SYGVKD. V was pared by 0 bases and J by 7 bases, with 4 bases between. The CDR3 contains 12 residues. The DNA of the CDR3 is TGTGCCATCAGTGAGTCTAGGAATGAGCAGTTCTTC. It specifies CAISESRNEQFF.

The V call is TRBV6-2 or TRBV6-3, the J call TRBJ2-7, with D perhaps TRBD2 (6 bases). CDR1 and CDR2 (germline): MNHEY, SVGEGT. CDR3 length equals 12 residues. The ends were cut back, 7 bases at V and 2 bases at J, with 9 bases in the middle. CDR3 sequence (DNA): TGTGCCAGCAAGGCGGGACCCTACGAGCAGTACGTC. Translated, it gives CASKAGPYEQYV.

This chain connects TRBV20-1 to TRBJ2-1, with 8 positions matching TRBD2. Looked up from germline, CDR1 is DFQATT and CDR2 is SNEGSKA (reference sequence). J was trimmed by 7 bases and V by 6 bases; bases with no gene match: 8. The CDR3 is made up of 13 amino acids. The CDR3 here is CSADLAGRNEQFF. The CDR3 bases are TGCAGTGCCGATTTAGCGGGAAGGAATGAGCAGTTCTTC.

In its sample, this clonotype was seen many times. The CDR3 reads CASSQVGGDTIYF. The DNA of the CDR3 is TGTGCCAGCAGCCAAGTGGGGGGTGACACCATATATTTT. V is TRBV4-2 and J is TRBJ1-3; weak D call: TRBD1 (5 bases). This CDR3 has 13 residues. Trimming pared 1 base from V and 8 bases from J, leaving 9 bases between. The germline CDR1 and CDR2 sequences are LGHNA and YNFKEQ.

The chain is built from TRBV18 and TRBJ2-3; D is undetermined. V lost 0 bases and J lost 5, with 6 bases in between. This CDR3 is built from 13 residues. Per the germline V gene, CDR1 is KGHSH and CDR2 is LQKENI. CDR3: CASSPPILDTQYF. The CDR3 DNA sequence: TGTGCCAGCTCACCACCGATATTAGATACGCAGTATTTT.

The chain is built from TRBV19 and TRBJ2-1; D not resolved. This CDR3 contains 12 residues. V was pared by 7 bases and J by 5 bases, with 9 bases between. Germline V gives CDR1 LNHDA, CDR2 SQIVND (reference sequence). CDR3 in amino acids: CASITRDNEQFF. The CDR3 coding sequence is TGTGCCAGTATAACCCGAGACAATGAGCAGTTCTTC.

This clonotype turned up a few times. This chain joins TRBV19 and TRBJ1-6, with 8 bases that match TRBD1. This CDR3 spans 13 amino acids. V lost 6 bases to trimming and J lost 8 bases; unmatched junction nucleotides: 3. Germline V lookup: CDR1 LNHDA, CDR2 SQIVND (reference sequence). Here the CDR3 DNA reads TGTGCCAGTAGGATGACAGGGGATTCACCCCTCCACTTT. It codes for CASRMTGDSPLHF.

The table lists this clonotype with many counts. The CDR3 sequence: CASSFGNGMEEQYV. The CDR3 region has the DNA TGTGCCAGCAGTTTTGGTAACGGGATGGAAGAGCAGTACGTC. This sequence joins TRBV12-3 or TRBV12-4 and TRBJ2-7; possibly TRBD2 for D (5 bases). The CDR3 consists of 14 residues. With 3 bases removed from V and 7 bases from J, the gap between germline ends came to 16 bases.

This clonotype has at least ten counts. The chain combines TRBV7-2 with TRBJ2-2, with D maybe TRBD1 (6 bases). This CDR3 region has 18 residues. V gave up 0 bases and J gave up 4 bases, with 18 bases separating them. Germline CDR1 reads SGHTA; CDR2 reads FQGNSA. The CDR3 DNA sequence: TGTGCCAGCAGCTTAGCACAACAGGGTCCTCTTGTCACCGGGGAGCTGTTTTTT. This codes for CASSLAQQGPLVTGELFF. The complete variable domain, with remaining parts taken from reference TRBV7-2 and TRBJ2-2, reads GAGVSQSPSNKVTEKGKDVELRCDPISGHTALYWYRQSLGQGLEFLIYFQGNSAPDKSGLPSDRFSAERTGGSVSTLTIQRTQQEDSAVYLCASSLAQQGPLVTGELFFGEGSRLTVL.

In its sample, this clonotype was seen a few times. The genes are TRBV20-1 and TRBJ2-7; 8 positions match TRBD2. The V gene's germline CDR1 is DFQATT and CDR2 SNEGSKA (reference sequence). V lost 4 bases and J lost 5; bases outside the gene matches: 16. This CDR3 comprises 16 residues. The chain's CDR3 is CSATPLSRSGSNEQYF. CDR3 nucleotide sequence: TGCAGTGCTACCCCCCTGAGCAGAAGCGGGAGTAACGAGCAGTACTTC.